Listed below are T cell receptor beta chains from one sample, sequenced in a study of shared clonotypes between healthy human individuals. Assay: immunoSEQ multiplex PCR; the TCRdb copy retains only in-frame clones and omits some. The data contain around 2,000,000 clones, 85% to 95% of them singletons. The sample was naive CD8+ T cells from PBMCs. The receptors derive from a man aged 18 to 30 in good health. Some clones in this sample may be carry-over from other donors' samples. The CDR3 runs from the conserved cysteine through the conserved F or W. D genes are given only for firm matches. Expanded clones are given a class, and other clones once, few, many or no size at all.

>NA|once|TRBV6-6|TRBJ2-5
TGTGCCAGCAGTTCTACAGAGTATCAAGAGACCCAGTACTTC
CASSSTEYQETQYF
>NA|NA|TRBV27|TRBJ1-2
TGTGCCAGCAGTTTCTCAGGCACCTATGGCTACACCTTC
CASSFSGTYGYTF
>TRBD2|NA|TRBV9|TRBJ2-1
TGTGCCAGCAGCACTAGCGGGAACTTCTACAATGAGCAGTTCTTC
CASSTSGNFYNEQFF
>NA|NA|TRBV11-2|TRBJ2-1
TGTGCCAGCAGCGACGATCCTCTCGGGGCCACCTACAATGAGCAGTTCTTC
CASSDDPLGATYNEQFF
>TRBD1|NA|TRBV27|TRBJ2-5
TGTGCCAGCAGTTTTGCGACAGGGCAAGAGACCCAGTACTTC
CASSFATGQETQYF
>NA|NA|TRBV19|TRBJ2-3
TGTGCCAGTAGTATACAAGGGGCTAGCGGCACAGATACGCAGTATTTT
CASSIQGASGTDTQYF
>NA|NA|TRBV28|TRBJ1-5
TGTGCCAGCAGTTCACCCCGGGAAGGCAATCAGCCCCAGCATTTT
CASSSPREGNQPQHF
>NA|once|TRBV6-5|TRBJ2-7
TGTGCCAGCAAACTTGAGGAGAGCTCCTACGAGCAGTACTTC
CASKLEESSYEQYF
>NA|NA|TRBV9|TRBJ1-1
TGTGCCAGCAGCACTGACACTGAAGCTTTCTTT
CASSTDTEAFF
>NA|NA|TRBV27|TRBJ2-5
TGTGCCAGCAGTCCCCCCCACCATGAGACCCAGTACTTC
CASSPPHHETQYF
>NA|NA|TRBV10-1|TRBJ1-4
TGCGCCAGCAGTGAAGGTTTGGGGTACGATAATGAAAAACTGTTTTTT
CASSEGLGYDNEKLFF
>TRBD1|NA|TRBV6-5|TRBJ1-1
TGTGCCAGCAGGCTACGACAGGGGTGGGACACTGAAGCTTTCTTT
CASRLRQGWDTEAFF
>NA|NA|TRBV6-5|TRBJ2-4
TGTGCCAGCAATGACCTCGGGACCAAAAACATTCAGTACTTC
CASNDLGTKNIQYF
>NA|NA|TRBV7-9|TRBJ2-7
TGTGCCAGCAGCTTAGGCAGCCGAGGGTACGAGCAGTACTTC
CASSLGSRGYEQYF
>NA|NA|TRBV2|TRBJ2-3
TGTGCCAGCAGGGCAGGATTATCTAGCACAGATACGCAGTATTTT
CASRAGLSSTDTQYF
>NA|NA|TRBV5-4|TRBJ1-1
TGTGCCAGCAGCTTCCGGGACGGGACCACTGAAGCTTTCTTT
CASSFRDGTTEAFF
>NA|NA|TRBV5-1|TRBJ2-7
TGCGCCAGCAGCTGGCAGGCCTCCTACGAGCAGTACTTC
CASSWQASYEQYF